The 21 T cell receptor beta chains given below trace back to one sample, sequenced in a study of blood T cell repertoires in COVID-19. Here immunoSEQ multiplex PCR was the method, and the copy in TCRdb shows in-frame clones only, minus some. In the table there are about 170,000 clones, approximately 87% of which are singletons. The specimen was peripheral blood. The receptors here all came from a young man with active or convalescent COVID-19.

This chain links TRBV6-5 with TRBJ1-2; D is uncertain. Germline V gives CDR1 MNHEY, CDR2 SVGAGI. V lost 0 bases to trimming and J lost 4 bases, with 6 bases between them. This CDR3 has 13 residues. The CDR3 loop is CASSYSATYGYTF. As DNA, the CDR3 is TGTGCCAGCAGTTACTCTGCTACCTATGGCTACACCTTC.

CDR3 DNA sequence: TGCGCCAGCAGCCAAGGAAGCGGGGGGTACGTGGAGACCCAGTACTTC. Its protein is CASSQGSGGYVETQYF. The chain joins TRBV4-1 to TRBJ2-5, with 9 bases lining up with TRBD2. This CDR3 is built from 16 residues. J gave up 5 bases and V 1 base, and 8 bases lay outside the gene matches. Germline V gives CDR1 MGHRA, CDR2 YSYEKL.

J is TRBJ1-2 and V is TRBV5-1; D remains unclear. The ends were cut back, 0 bases at V and 1 base at J, with 10 bases in the middle. This CDR3 is 15 amino acids long. CDR1 SGHRS and CDR2 YFSETQ come from the germline V gene. Here the CDR3 reads CASSLGPPDNYGYTF. The CDR3 region has the DNA TGCGCCAGCAGCTTGGGCCCACCAGATAACTATGGCTACACCTTC.

V gene TRBV5-6 combines with J gene TRBJ2-3, with a possible D match to TRBD1 (6 bases). This CDR3 region has 17 residues. The germline V gene encodes CDR1 SGHDT and CDR2 YYEEEE. Trimming left V 4 bases short and J 1 base short, with 19 bases between. CDR3 residues: CASSGYLRGPRTDTQYF. CDR3 coding DNA: TGTGCCAGCAGCGGATACCTCAGGGGCCCTCGCACAGATACGCAGTATTTT.

This chain uses TRBV24-1 with TRBJ1-1, with a possible D match to TRBD1 (6 bases). The germline gives CDR1 KGHDR, CDR2 SFDVKD. Trimming removed 4 bases from V and 11 bases from J, with 13 bases in between. This CDR3 comprises 12 residues. The CDR3 sequence: CATSEQQGTAFF. CDR3 coding DNA: TGTGCCACCAGTGAACAACAGGGAACGGCTTTCTTT.

V is TRBV25-1 and J is TRBJ1-1, with no clear D. Germline V CDR1 and CDR2: MGHDK, SYGVNS. The V and J ends lost 8 bases and 0 bases respectively, with 16 bases between them. The CDR3 is made up of 15 amino acids. The CDR3 sequence is CASAARVTLNTEAFF. Here the CDR3 DNA reads TGTGCCAGCGCGGCGCGGGTGACTTTGAACACTGAAGCTTTCTTT. Full variable domain (missing parts from reference TRBV25-1 and TRBJ1-1): EADIYQTPRYLVIGTGKKITLECSQTMGHDKMYWYQQDPGMELHLIHYSYGVNSTEKGDLSSESTVSRIRTEHFPLTLESARPSHTSQYLCASAARVTLNTEAFFGQGTRLTVV.

The rearrangement joins TRBV5-5 to TRBJ1-3, with a possible D match to TRBD1 (5 bases). The length of the CDR3 is 14 residues. Germline V gene lookup returns CDR1 SGHKS and CDR2 YYEKEE (reference sequence). Trimming shortened V by 1 base and J by 2 bases, and 7 bases separated the two germline ends. This CDR3 is CASSLSGTGNTIYF. The DNA of the CDR3 is TGTGCCAGCAGCTTGTCAGGGACTGGAAACACCATATATTTT.

A few counts support this clone. The chain links TRBV4-1 to TRBJ2-7, with D hard to call. V gave up 0 bases and J gave up 4 bases, with 13 bases separating them. CDR1 and CDR2 (germline): MGHRA, YSYEKL. The CDR3 is 15 amino acids. The CDR3 sequence is CASSQDRGSDYEQYV. The CDR3 DNA reads TGCGCCAGCAGCCAAGATCGCGGTTCTGATTACGAGCAGTACGTC.

This clone was counted between two and nine times. CDR3: CASTRGGDTEAFF. The CDR3 bases are TGTGCCAGCACTAGAGGAGGGGACACTGAAGCTTTCTTT. The J gene is TRBJ1-1, the V gene TRBV12-3 or TRBV12-4, with a possible D match to TRBD1 (5 bases). This CDR3 comprises 13 residues. V was trimmed by 7 bases and J by 3 bases, leaving 12 bases between them.

The chain has TRBV11-2 and TRBJ2-7; tentative D call: TRBD2 (5 bases). Trimming stripped 2 bases from V and 4 bases from J, with 15 bases between. Germline V CDR1 and CDR2: SGHAT, FQNNGV. The CDR3 extends over 15 amino acids. The CDR3: CASSLTDGETYEQYV. The CDR3 DNA reads as TGTGCCAGCAGCTTAACGGACGGGGAAACATACGAGCAGTACGTC.

In its sample, this clone was seen many times. This chain uses TRBV7-8 with TRBJ2-3; D is uncertain. This CDR3 has 13 amino acids. V was cut by 5 bases and J by 6 bases, with 12 bases left in between. Germline V gene sequence: CDR1 SGHVS, CDR2 FQNEAQ. CDR3: CASSKVVPDTQYF. The CDR3 coding sequence is TGTGCCAGCAGCAAAGTAGTTCCGGATACGCAGTATTTT.

The V gene is TRBV10-3, the J gene TRBJ2-3; possible D gene TRBD1, 5 bases. V was clipped by 8 bases and J by 1 base, with 7 bases between them. Germline V gene data show CDR1 as ENHRY and CDR2 as SYGVKD. There are 12 residues in the CDR3. The CDR3 DNA is TGTGCCATCTCCAGGGGCACAGATACGCAGTATTTT. Protein product: CAISRGTDTQYF.

V usage is TRBV7-2 and J usage is TRBJ1-2; 10 bases match TRBD1. Germline V CDR1 and CDR2: SGHTA, FQGNSA. CDR3 length: 16 residues. V was clipped by 5 bases and J by 4 bases; unmatched bases: 10. The CDR3 DNA follows: TGTGCCAGCAGCCGGGACAGGGGAGCCTTGGGCTATGGCTACACCTTC. Encoded protein: CASSRDRGALGYGYTF.

The CDR3: CASSGLNEKLFF. The CDR3 coding sequence is TGTGCCAGCAGCGGACTTAATGAAAAACTGTTTTTT. This sequence joins TRBV9 and TRBJ1-4; unclear D gene. CDR3 size: 12 residues. Trimming removed 3 bases from V and 4 bases from J, with 4 bases in between. The V gene's germline CDR1 is SGDLS and CDR2 YYNGEE.

V usage is TRBV5-1 and J usage is TRBJ2-3; the D is unclear. The germline V gene encodes CDR1 SGHRS and CDR2 YFSETQ. The CDR3 has 13 amino acids. The V and J ends lost 0 bases and 4 bases respectively, with 6 bases between them. CDR3 sequence reads: CASSLVGSDTQYF. In DNA, the CDR3 is TGCGCCAGCAGCTTGGTTGGCTCAGATACGCAGTATTTT.

This chain links TRBV5-1 with TRBJ1-6; TRBD1 matches 9 bases. Germline V gene lookup returns CDR1 SGHRS and CDR2 YFSETQ. Trimming cost V 3 bases and J 3 bases; bases outside gene matches: 7. The CDR3 has 17 amino acids. The CDR3 loop reads CASSWKTGGDYNSPLHF. CDR3 nucleotides: TGCGCCAGCAGCTGGAAGACAGGGGGAGACTATAATTCACCCCTCCACTTT.

The J gene is TRBJ2-1, the V gene TRBV2; maybe TRBD2 (5 bases). Trimming took off 0 bases at V and 1 base at J, with 7 bases between the two ends. The germline gives CDR1 SNHLY, CDR2 FYNNEI. The CDR3 has 15 residues. For the CDR3, the DNA is TGTGCCAGCAGTGAAGCGCCGGGGTCCTACAATGAGCAGTTCTTC. This translates into CASSEAPGSYNEQFF.

The chain combines TRBV3-1 (or the pseudogene TRBV3-2) with TRBJ2-3; 7 bases fit TRBD1. CDR3 length equals 15 residues. Looked up from germline, CDR1 is LGHDT and CDR2 is YNNKEL (reference sequence). With V trimmed by 3 bases and J by 4 bases, 7 bases remained unmatched. DNA for the CDR3: TGTGCCAGCAGCCAGGCCCCCAGGGGGTCAGATACGCAGTATTTT. This encodes CASSQAPRGSDTQYF.

The J gene is TRBJ2-5, the V gene TRBV7-2; D might be TRBD1 (6 bases). Trimming removed 9 bases from V and 12 bases from J, with 26 bases in between. Per the germline V gene, CDR1 is SGHTA and CDR2 is FQGNSA. CDR3 size: 14 residues. The CDR3 DNA reads TGTGCCAGTACGCCGGGACCTACTGGGGGCGTGGAGTACTTC. This gives the protein CASTPGPTGGVEYF. Full variable domain (rest looked up from reference TRBV7-2 and TRBJ2-5): GAGVSQSPSNKVTEKGKDVELRCDPISGHTALYWYRQSLGQGLEFLIYFQGNSAPDKSGLPSDRFSAERTGGSVSTLTIQRTQQEDSAVYLCASTPGPTGGVEYFGPGTRLLVL.

The V gene is TRBV2, the J gene TRBJ1-1; a weak D match, TRBD1 (6 bases). Deletions cut 5 bases from V and 3 bases from J, with 13 bases between. CDR3 size: 14 residues. Germline V gene sequence: CDR1 SNHLY, CDR2 FYNNEI. The CDR3 coding sequence is TGTGCCAGCAGTCGACAGGCTGGCGACACTGAAGCTTTCTTT. It yields the protein CASSRQAGDTEAFF.

This rearrangement joins TRBV30 to TRBJ2-1; 9 bases fit TRBD2. CDR3 length equals 13 residues. Unmatched junction bases numbered 4, after V lost 4 bases and J lost 6 bases. CDR1 and CDR2 (germline): GTSNPN, SVGIG (reference sequence). DNA of the CDR3: TGTGCCTGGATCCCGGGACTAGCCAATGAGCAGTTCTTC. It encodes CAWIPGLANEQFF. Full variable domain (missing parts from reference TRBV30 and TRBJ2-1): SQTIHQWPATLVQPVGSPLSLECTVEGTSNPNLYWYRQAAGRGLQLLFYSVGIGQISSEVPQNLSASRPQDRQFILSSKKLLLSDSGFYLCAWIPGLANEQFFGPGTRLTVL.